This T cell receptor (beta chain) was recovered during a study of post-analysis software for immune sequencing data. Overall study: In terms of disease course, relapsing-remitting, secondary progressive and progressive-relapsing multiple sclerosis were included. Study findings and constraints: Comparison with controls showed significantly lower normalized Chao1 diversity in multiple sclerosis patients. In patients, about 5 TRBV segments were more frequent than in controls, with TRBV5-6, TRBV5-1 and TRBV20-1 among them.

Carried by the TCR beta cDNA libraries were unique molecular identifiers. TCRdb independently ran MiXCR on the PCR reads; one entry per CDR3 protein. The sample includes hundreds of thousands of distinct CDR3 sequences, approximately 59% of them seen just once. Looked up from germline, CDR1 is MGHRA and CDR2 is YSYEKL. Germline trimming cut 0 bases from V and 4 bases from J; bases unmatched to any gene: 9. This CDR3 contains 17 residues. Notes on this clonotype: Its antigen is unknown.

The J gene is TRBJ1-1, the V gene TRBV4-1, with TRBD1 matching 9 bases. This receptor was taken from a girl aged 2 to 9 with multiple sclerosis. Sequencing used blood. CDR3 sequence: CASSQDVGDRDPTEAFF. The CDR3 bases are TGCGCCAGCAGCCAAGATGTTGGGGACAGGGACCCCACTGAAGCTTTCTTT.